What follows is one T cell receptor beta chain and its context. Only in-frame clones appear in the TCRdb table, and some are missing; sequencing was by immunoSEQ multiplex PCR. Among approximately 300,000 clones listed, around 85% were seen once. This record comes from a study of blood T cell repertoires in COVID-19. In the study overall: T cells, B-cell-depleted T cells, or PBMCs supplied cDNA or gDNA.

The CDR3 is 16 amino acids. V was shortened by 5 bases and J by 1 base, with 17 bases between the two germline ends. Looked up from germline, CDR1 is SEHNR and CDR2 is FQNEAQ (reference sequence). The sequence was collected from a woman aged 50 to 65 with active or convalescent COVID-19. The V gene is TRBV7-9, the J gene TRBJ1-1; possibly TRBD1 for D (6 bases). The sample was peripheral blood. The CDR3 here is CASSPRNRVKNTEAFF. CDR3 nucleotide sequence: TGTGCCAGCAGCCCCCGGAACAGGGTGAAGAACACTGAAGCTTTCTTT.